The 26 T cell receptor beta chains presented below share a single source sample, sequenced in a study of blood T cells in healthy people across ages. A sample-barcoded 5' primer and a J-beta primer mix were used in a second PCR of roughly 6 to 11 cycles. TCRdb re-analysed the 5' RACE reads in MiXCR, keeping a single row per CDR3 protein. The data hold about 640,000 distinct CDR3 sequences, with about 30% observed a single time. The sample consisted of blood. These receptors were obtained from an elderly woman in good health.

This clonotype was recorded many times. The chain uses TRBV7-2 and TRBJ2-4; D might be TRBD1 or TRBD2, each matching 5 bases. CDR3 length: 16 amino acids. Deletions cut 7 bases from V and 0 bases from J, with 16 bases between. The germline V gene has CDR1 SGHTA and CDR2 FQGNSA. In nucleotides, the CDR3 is TGTGCCAGCAACCCAGGGAGCGTCCTAGCCAAAAACATTCAGTACTTC. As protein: CASNPGSVLAKNIQYF.

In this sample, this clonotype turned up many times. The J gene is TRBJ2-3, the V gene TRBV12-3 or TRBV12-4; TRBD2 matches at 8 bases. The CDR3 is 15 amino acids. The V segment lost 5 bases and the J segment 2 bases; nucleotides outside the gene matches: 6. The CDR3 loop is CASSPGTRTTDTQYF. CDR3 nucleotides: TGTGCCAGCAGTCCCGGGACTAGAACCACAGATACGCAGTATTTT.

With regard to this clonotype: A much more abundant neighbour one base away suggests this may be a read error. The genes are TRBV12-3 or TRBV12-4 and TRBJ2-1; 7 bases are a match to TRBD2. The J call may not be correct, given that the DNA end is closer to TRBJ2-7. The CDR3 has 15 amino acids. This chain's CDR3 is CASSLSGMSYNEQYF. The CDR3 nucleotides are TGTGCCAGCAGTTTGAGCGGGATGTCCTACAATGAGCAGTACTTC.

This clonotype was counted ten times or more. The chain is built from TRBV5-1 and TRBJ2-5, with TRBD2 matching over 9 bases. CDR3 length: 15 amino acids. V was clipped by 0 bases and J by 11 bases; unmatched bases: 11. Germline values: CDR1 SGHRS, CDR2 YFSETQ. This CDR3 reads CASSLVAGELREQYF. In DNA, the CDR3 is TGCGCCAGCAGCTTGGTAGCGGGGGAGTTACGTGAGCAGTACTTC.

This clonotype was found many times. The chain's CDR3 is CASSLQYRPNYGYTF. The CDR3 bases are TGTGCCAGCAGCTTACAGTACAGGCCTAACTATGGCTACACCTTC. This chain connects TRBV7-2 to TRBJ1-2, with D perhaps TRBD1 (5 bases). This CDR3 has 15 residues. Germline CDR1 is SGHTA and CDR2 is FQGNSA. With 2 bases removed from V and 0 bases from J, the gap between germline ends came to 10 bases.

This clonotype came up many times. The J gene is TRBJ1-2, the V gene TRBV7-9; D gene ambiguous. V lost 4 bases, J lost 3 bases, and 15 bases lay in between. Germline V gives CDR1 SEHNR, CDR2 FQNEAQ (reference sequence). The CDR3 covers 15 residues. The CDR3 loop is CASSSSAQSYYGYTF. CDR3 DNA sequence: TGTGCCAGCAGCTCTAGCGCTCAATCGTACTATGGCTACACCTTC.

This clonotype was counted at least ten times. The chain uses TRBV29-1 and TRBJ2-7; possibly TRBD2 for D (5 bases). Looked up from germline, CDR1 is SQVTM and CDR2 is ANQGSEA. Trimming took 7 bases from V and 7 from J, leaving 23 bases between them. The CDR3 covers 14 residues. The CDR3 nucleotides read TGCAGCGCCTCGACTGAGGGCGGCCTGAGGGAGCAGTACTTC. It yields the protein CSASTEGGLREQYF.

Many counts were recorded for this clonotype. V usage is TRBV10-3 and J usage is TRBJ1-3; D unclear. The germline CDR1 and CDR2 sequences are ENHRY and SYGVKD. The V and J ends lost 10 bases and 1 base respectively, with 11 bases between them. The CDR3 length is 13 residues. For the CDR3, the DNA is TGTGCCACTTTGAGCGCTTCTGGAAACACCATATATTTT. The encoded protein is CATLSASGNTIYF.

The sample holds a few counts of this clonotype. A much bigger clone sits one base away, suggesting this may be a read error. This CDR3 is CSVESQGRDTQYF. Written as DNA, the CDR3 is TGCAGCGTTGAATCGCAGGGGAGAGATACGCAGTATTTT. J is TRBJ2-3 and V is TRBV29-1; tentative D call: TRBD1 (6 bases). This CDR3 has 13 amino acids. Germline values: CDR1 SQVTM, CDR2 ANQGSEA. V lost 2 bases, J lost 5 bases, and 11 bases lay in between.

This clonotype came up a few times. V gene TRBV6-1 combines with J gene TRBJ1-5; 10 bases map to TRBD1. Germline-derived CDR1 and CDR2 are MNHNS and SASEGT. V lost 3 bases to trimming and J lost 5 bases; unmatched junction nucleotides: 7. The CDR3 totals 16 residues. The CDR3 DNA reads TGTGCCAGCAGTGATTTGGGACAGGGGTTTGATCAGCCCCAGCATTTT. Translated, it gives CASSDLGQGFDQPQHF.

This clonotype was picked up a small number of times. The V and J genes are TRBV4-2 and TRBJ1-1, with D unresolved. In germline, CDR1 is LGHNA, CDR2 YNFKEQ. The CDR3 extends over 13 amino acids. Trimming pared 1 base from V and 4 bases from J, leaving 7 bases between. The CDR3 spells CASSQAISTEAFF. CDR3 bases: TGTGCCAGCAGCCAAGCAATAAGCACTGAAGCTTTCTTT.

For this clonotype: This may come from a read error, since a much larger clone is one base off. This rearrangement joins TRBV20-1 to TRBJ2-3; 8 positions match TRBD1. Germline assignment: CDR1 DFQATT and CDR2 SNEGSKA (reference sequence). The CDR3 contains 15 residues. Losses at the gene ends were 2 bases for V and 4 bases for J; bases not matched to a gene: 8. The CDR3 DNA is TGCAGTGCTAGAAGCCTCAGGGGGCATGCAGATACGCAGTATTTT. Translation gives CSARSLRGHADTQYF.

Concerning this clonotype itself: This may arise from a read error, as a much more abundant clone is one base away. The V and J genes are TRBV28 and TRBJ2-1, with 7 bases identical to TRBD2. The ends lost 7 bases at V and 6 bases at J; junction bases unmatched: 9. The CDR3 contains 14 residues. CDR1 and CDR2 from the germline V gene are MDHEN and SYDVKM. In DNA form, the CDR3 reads TGTGCCAGCACCCGCGCTGGGGGGGGCAATGAGCAGTTCTTC. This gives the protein CASTRAGGGNEQFF.

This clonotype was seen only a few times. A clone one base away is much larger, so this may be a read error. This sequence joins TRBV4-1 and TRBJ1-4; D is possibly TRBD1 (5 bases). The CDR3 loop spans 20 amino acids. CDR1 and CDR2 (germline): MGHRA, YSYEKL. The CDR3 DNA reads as TGCACCAGCAGCCAAGATTGGGTGGGGCAGGTGACTGCGCCTAATGAAAAACTGTTTTTT. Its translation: CTSSQDWVGQVTAPNEKLFF.

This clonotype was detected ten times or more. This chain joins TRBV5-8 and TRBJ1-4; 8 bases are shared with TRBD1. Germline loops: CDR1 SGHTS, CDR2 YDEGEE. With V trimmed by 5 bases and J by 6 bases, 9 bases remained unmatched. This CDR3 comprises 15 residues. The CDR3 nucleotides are TGTGCCAGCAGTCCCGGGACAGGAATAGATGAAAAACTGTTTTTT. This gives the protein CASSPGTGIDEKLFF.

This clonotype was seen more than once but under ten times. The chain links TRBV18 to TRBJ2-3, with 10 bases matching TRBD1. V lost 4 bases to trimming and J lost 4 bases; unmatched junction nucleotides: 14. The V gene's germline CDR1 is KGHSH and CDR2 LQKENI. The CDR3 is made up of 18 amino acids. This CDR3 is CASSLLPPGTGVADTQYF. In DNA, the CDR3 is TGTGCCAGCTCACTTTTGCCCCCCGGGACAGGGGTGGCAGATACGCAGTATTTT.

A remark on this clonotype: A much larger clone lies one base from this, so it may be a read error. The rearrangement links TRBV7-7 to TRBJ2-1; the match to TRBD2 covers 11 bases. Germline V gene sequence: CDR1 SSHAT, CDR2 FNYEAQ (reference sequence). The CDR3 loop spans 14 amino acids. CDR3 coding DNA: TGTGCTAGCAGCTCGGGACTAGCGGCCGAGACCCAGTTCTTC. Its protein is CASSSGLAAETQFF.

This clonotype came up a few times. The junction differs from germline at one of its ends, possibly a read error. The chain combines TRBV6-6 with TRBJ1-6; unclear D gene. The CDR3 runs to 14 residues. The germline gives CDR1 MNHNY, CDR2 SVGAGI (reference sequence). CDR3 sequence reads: CASSYSTGDSPPHF. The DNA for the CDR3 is TGTGCCAGCAGTTACTCGACGGGAGATTCACCCCCCCACTTT.

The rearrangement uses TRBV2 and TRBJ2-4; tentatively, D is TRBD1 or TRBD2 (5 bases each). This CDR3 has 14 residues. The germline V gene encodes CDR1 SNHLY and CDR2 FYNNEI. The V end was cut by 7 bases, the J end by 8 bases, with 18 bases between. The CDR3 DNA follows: TGTGCCAGCATCTTCCCCCGGGGCGGAGACATTCAGTACTTC. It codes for CASIFPRGGDIQYF.

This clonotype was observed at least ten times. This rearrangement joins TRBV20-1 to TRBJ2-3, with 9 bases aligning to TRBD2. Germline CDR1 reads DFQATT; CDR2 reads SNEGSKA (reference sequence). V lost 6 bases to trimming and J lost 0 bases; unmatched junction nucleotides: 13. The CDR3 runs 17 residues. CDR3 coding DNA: TGCAGTGCCATCGGGGCGGGGGGGAGTTCTAGCACAGATACGCAGTATTTT. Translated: CSAIGAGGSSSTDTQYF.

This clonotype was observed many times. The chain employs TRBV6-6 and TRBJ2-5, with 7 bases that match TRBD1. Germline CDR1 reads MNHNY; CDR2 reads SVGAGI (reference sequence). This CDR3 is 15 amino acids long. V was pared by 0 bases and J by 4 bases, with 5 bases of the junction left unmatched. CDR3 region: CASSYSDRVGETQYF. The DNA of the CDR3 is TGTGCCAGCAGTTACTCCGACAGGGTCGGAGAGACCCAGTACTTC.

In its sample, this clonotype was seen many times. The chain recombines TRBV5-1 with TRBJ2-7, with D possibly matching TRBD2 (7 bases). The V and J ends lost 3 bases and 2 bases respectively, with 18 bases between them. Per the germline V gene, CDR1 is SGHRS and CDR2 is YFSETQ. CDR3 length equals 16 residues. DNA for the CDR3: TGCGCCAGCAGCTCGACGGGGGGCTCTTGGACCTACGAGCAGTACTTC. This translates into CASSSTGGSWTYEQYF.

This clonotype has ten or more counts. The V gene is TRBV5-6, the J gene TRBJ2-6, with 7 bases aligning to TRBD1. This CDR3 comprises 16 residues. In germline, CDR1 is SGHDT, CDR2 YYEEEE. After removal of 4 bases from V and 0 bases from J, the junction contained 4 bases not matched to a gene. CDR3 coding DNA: TGTGCCAGCAGCGCCGGGACAGCCTCTGGGGCCAACGTCCTGACTTTC. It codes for CASSAGTASGANVLTF. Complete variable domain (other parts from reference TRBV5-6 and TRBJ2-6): DAGVTQSPTHLIKTRGQQVTLRCSPKSGHDTVSWYQQALGQGPQFIFQYYEEEERQRGNFPDRFSGHQFPNYSSELNVNALLLGDSALYLCASSAGTASGANVLTFGAGSRLTVL.

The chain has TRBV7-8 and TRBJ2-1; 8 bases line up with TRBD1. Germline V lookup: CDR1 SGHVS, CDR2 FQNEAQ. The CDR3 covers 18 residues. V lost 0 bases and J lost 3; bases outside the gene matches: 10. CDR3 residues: CASSLARAGGYLYNEQFF. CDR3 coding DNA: TGTGCCAGCAGCTTAGCGCGGGCAGGGGGCTACCTCTACAATGAGCAGTTCTTC.

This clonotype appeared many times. The CDR3 sequence: CASSLYGTVPYEQYF. The CDR3 bases are TGTGCCAGCAGTTTATATGGGACGGTACCCTACGAGCAGTACTTC. The chain links TRBV27 to TRBJ2-7; D tentatively reads TRBD1 or TRBD2 (5 bases each). This CDR3 has 15 amino acids. Trimming left V 1 base short and J 2 bases short, with 12 bases between. Germline values: CDR1 MNHEY, CDR2 SMNVEV (reference sequence).

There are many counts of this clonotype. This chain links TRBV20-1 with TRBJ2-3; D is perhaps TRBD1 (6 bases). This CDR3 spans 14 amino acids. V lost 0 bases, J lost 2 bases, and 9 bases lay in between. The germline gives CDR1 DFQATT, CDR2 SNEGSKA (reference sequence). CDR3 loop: CSARDSGATDTQYF. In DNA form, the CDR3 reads TGCAGTGCTAGAGATTCAGGGGCCACAGATACGCAGTATTTT.